The 5 T cell receptor beta chains below were found in one sample sequenced in a study of vaccination and CD4 T cells after COVID-19. Their antigen targets remain unknown. Sequenced with the Oncomine TCR Beta short-read assay was DNA taken from cultured CD4+ T cells. TCRdb called the PCR reads again in MiXCR, with one record for every CDR3 protein. The repertoire has thousands of distinct CDR3 sequences, about 48% of them found once; the top ten carry about 20%. Documented treatment: roughly 10-day PBMC culture with coronavirus spike peptide pools or control peptides (ViraFEST assay). According to the study, CD4+ T cells from the unexposed donor were gathered ahead of the COVID-19 pandemic (2011-2018). Sequenced material: CD4+ T cells from blood, cultured in vitro. These receptors all come from a human donor in good health.

V is TRBV6-2 or TRBV6-3 and J is TRBJ1-3; tentatively, D is TRBD1 (5 bases). CDR1 is MNHEY and CDR2 is SVGEGT in the germline V gene. Trimming cost V 6 bases and J 4 bases, with 25 bases left between them. This CDR3 contains 18 residues. CDR3 amino acids: CASRLTGTLLPGGNTIYF. The DNA of the CDR3 is TGTGCCAGCAGACTGACCGGGACGCTCCTACCGGGGGGAAACACCATATATTTT.

This clonotype was seen a few times. The CDR3 here is CSVRGNSGNTIYF. CDR3 bases: TGCAGTGTCCGGGGAAACTCTGGAAACACCATATATTTT. The chain couples TRBV20-1 to TRBJ1-3; D remains ambiguous. The germline CDR1 and CDR2 sequences are DFQATT and SNEGSKA (reference sequence). The germline V and J ends were trimmed by 7 bases and 0 bases, with 10 bases remaining between them. CDR3 length: 13 amino acids.

In its sample, this clonotype was seen once. This chain connects TRBV19 to TRBJ1-2; unclear D gene. The CDR3 spans 13 residues. CDR1 is LNHDA and CDR2 is SQIVND in the germline V gene (reference sequence). Trimming removed 7 bases from V and 6 bases from J, with 15 bases in between. The CDR3 nucleotides read TGTGCCAGTATTGGGGAGGGTCGCAATGGCTACACCTTC. Amino acids: CASIGEGRNGYTF.

The genes are TRBV10-1 and TRBJ2-2; no reliable D call. This CDR3 contains 14 residues. V lost 2 bases and J 0 bases, leaving 4 bases between the germline ends. Germline V lookup: CDR1 WNHNN, CDR2 SYGVQD (reference sequence). CDR3 loop: CASSEIPNTGELFF. CDR3 DNA: TGCGCCAGCAGTGAGATCCCGAACACCGGGGAGCTGTTTTTT.

The V call is TRBV5-1, the J call TRBJ1-1; TRBD1 matches at 8 bases. The V gene's germline CDR1 is SGHRS and CDR2 YFSETQ. CDR3 length: 16 residues. V shed 4 bases and J 2 bases; nucleotides not matched to a gene: 10. CDR3 protein: CASSVPGTGYNTEAFF. CDR3 DNA: TGCGCCAGCAGCGTTCCCGGGACAGGCTATAACACTGAAGCTTTCTTT.